These T cell receptor beta chains were read from a single sample in a study of CD8 T cells in Susac syndrome. Each CDR3 protein gets one entry after TCRdb re-called the immunoSEQ multiplex PCR reads with MiXCR. This sample carries about 110,000 distinct CDR3 sequences, approximately 96% of them seen once, and the ten largest clones take roughly 0.099%. The sequencing input was CD4+ T cells from PBMCs. The receptors originated from a human donor in good health. The CDR3 runs from the conserved cysteine through the conserved F or W. D genes are given only for firm matches. Size tells how often a clone was seen (once, few, many) or the class of an expanded clone, and some rows leave it out.

d_gene: NA
v_gene: TRBV3-1
abundance: few
j_gene: TRBJ2-5
CDR3nt: TGTGCCAGCAGCCGGACTCTTCAAGAGACCCAGTACTTC
CDR3aa: CASSRTLQETQYF

d_gene: NA
v_gene: TRBV4-3
abundance: NA
j_gene: TRBJ1-4
CDR3nt: TGCGCCAGCAGCCAAGAAGGAGGACAGCGGAATGAAAAACTGTTTTTT
CDR3aa: CASSQEGGQRNEKLFF

d_gene: TRBD2
v_gene: TRBV7-2
abundance: NA
j_gene: TRBJ2-5
CDR3nt: TGTGCCAGCAGCACCGGACTAGCGGGGGGGCGAGAGACCCAGTACTTC
CDR3aa: CASSTGLAGGRETQYF

d_gene: TRBD1
v_gene: TRBV28
abundance: NA
j_gene: TRBJ2-5
CDR3nt: TGTGCCAGCAGTTCCCAGGGGGTGGCTGCCCAAGAGACCCAGTACTTC
CDR3aa: CASSSQGVAAQETQYF

d_gene: NA
v_gene: TRBV2
abundance: NA
j_gene: TRBJ1-4
CDR3nt: TGTGCCAGCAGTGAGGTTGGACAGTTGAATGAAAAACTGTTTTTT
CDR3aa: CASSEVGQLNEKLFF

d_gene: TRBD1
v_gene: TRBV7-9
abundance: NA
j_gene: TRBJ2-6
CDR3nt: TGTGCCAGCAGCTTAGCCCAGGGGGCGCTTGGGGCCAACGTCCTGACTTTC
CDR3aa: CASSLAQGALGANVLTF

d_gene: TRBD2
v_gene: TRBV2
abundance: NA
j_gene: TRBJ2-2
CDR3nt: TGTGCCAGCAGGGTACTAGCGGGGGCAGCCGGGGAGCTGTTTTTT
CDR3aa: CASRVLAGAAGELFF

d_gene: NA
v_gene: TRBV19
abundance: NA
j_gene: TRBJ1-5
CDR3nt: TGTGCCAGTAGTAGGTCTGGGCAGGGCGGTCAGCCCCAGCATTTT
CDR3aa: CASSRSGQGGQPQHF

d_gene: NA
v_gene: TRBV30
abundance: NA
j_gene: TRBJ2-5
CDR3nt: TGTGCCTGGAGTGTATCGGGGGGCCGGGAGACCCAGTACTTC
CDR3aa: CAWSVSGGRETQYF

d_gene: NA
v_gene: TRBV6-2/TRBV6-3
abundance: NA
j_gene: TRBJ2-1
CDR3nt: TGTGCCAGCAGTTACACGGGAAACATGAGGGAGGCCTACAATGAGCAGTTCTTC
CDR3aa: CASSYTGNMREAYNEQFF

d_gene: TRBD2
v_gene: TRBV5-6
abundance: NA
j_gene: TRBJ2-5
CDR3nt: TGTGCCAGCAGTACCCGACTAGCGGGGGGCCCTTTCCAAGAGACCCAGTACTTC
CDR3aa: CASSTRLAGGPFQETQYF

d_gene: TRBD2
v_gene: TRBV29-1
abundance: NA
j_gene: TRBJ2-1
CDR3nt: TGCAGCGGTGTGGCGGGAGCGAGAAATGAGCAGTTCTTC
CDR3aa: CSGVAGARNEQFF

d_gene: TRBD1
v_gene: TRBV5-1
abundance: NA
j_gene: TRBJ1-1
CDR3nt: TGCGCCAGCACCGGGACAGAAATGAACACTGAAGCTTTCTTT
CDR3aa: CASTGTEMNTEAFF

d_gene: NA
v_gene: TRBV11-1
abundance: NA
j_gene: TRBJ2-7
CDR3nt: TGTGCCAGCAGCCCGCCTTTCGGGTTTGGGACACCGTCCTACGAGCAGTACTTC
CDR3aa: CASSPPFGFGTPSYEQYF

d_gene: TRBD1
v_gene: TRBV12-3/TRBV12-4
abundance: NA
j_gene: TRBJ1-3
CDR3nt: TGTGCCAGCAGGGACAGGGACTCTGGAAACACCATATATTTT
CDR3aa: CASRDRDSGNTIYF

d_gene: TRBD2
v_gene: TRBV7-8
abundance: NA
j_gene: TRBJ2-3
CDR3nt: TGTGCCAGCAGAGGCTCCGGGACTACCCTCACAGATACGCAGTATTTT
CDR3aa: CASRGSGTTLTDTQYF

d_gene: NA
v_gene: TRBV5-4
abundance: NA
j_gene: TRBJ2-1
CDR3nt: TGTGCCAGCACGGCGAGCTCCTACAATGAGCAGTTCTTC
CDR3aa: CASTASSYNEQFF

d_gene: NA
v_gene: TRBV12-3/TRBV12-4
abundance: NA
j_gene: TRBJ2-7
CDR3nt: TGTGCCAGCAGTCTTCTATCGTACGAGCAGTACTTC
CDR3aa: CASSLLSYEQYF

d_gene: NA
v_gene: TRBV30
abundance: NA
j_gene: TRBJ1-2
CDR3nt: TGTGCCTGGGGAACTACTAACTATGGCTACACCTTC
CDR3aa: CAWGTTNYGYTF

d_gene: TRBD2
v_gene: TRBV3-1
abundance: NA
j_gene: TRBJ2-7
CDR3nt: TGTGCCAGCAGCCTGAGGACTAGCGGGGGCAGCTCCTACGAGCAGTACTTC
CDR3aa: CASSLRTSGGSSYEQYF

d_gene: NA
v_gene: TRBV7-9
abundance: NA
j_gene: TRBJ2-6
CDR3nt: TGTGCCAGCAGCTTAGTGGACAGCAGATTCTCTGGGGCCAACGTCCTGACTTTC
CDR3aa: CASSLVDSRFSGANVLTF

d_gene: NA
v_gene: TRBV5-6
abundance: NA
j_gene: TRBJ1-1
CDR3nt: TGTGCCAGCAGCCCTGGTAGGGGCTCGAACACTGAAGCTTTCTTT
CDR3aa: CASSPGRGSNTEAFF

d_gene: NA
v_gene: TRBV28
abundance: once
j_gene: TRBJ1-1
CDR3nt: TGTGCCAGCAGTTTTAGCGTCCGCAGGGAAGAAGTTAGGTGGTACACTGAAGCTTTCTTT
CDR3aa: CASSFSVRREEVRWYTEAFF

d_gene: NA
v_gene: TRBV25-1
abundance: NA
j_gene: TRBJ1-1
CDR3nt: TGTGCCAGCAGTTTAGGCAGTCGGAACACTGAAGCTTTCTTT
CDR3aa: CASSLGSRNTEAFF

d_gene: NA
v_gene: TRBV20-1
abundance: NA
j_gene: TRBJ2-5
CDR3nt: TGCAGTGCTAGAGATCAAAGACTAACCCAAGAGACCCAGTACTTC
CDR3aa: CSARDQRLTQETQYF

d_gene: NA
v_gene: TRBV6-5
abundance: NA
j_gene: TRBJ1-1
CDR3nt: TGTGCCACCAGTTCAGGGAACACTGAAGCTTTCTTT
CDR3aa: CATSSGNTEAFF

d_gene: NA
v_gene: TRBV7-9
abundance: NA
j_gene: TRBJ2-7
CDR3nt: TGTGCCAGCAGCTTAGGAGCAGGGAAGGACGAGCAGTACTTC
CDR3aa: CASSLGAGKDEQYF